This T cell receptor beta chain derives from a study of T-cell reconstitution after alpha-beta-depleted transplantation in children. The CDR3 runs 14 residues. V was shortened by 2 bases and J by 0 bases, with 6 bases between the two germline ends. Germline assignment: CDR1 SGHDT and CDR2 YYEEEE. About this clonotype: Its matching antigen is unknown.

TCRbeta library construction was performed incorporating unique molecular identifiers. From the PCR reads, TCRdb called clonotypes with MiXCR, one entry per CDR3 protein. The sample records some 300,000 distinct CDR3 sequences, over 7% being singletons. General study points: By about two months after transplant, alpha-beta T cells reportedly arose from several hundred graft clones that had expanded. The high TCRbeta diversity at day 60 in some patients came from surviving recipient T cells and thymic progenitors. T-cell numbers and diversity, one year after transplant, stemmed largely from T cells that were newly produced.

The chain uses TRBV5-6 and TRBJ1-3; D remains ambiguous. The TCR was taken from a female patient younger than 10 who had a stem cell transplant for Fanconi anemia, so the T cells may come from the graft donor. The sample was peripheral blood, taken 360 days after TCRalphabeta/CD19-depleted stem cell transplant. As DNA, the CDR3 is TGTGCCAGCAGCTTCCTAAGCTCTGGAAACACCATATATTTT. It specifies CASSFLSSGNTIYF.